The 26 T cell receptor beta chains below were found in one sample sequenced in a study of T cell responses to AZD1222 COVID-19 vaccine. Produced via immunoSEQ multiplex PCR; TCRdb's table is partial and in-frame only. The sample has over 130,000 clones; around 90% are singletons. Source: peripheral blood, taken 28 days after the second AZD1222 dose. These receptors were collected from an adult who received the AZD1222 COVID-19 vaccine.

The gene calls are TRBV6-5 and TRBJ1-2; D gene uncertain. V lost 6 bases and J 3 bases, leaving 14 bases between the germline ends. The CDR3 contains 14 residues. Germline lookup yields CDR1 MNHEY and CDR2 SVGAGI. The CDR3 region is CASSPGSAHYGYTF. The DNA of the CDR3 is TGTGCCAGCAGCCCCGGGTCGGCACACTATGGCTACACCTTC.

The chain combines TRBV5-5 with TRBJ1-5, with D possibly matching TRBD1 (5 bases). Trimming left V 1 base short and J 5 bases short, with 7 bases between. Looked up from germline, CDR1 is SGHKS and CDR2 is YYEKEE (reference sequence). This CDR3 comprises 13 residues. The CDR3 loop reads CASSLTTDQPQHF. The CDR3 DNA reads as TGTGCCAGCAGCTTGACGACAGATCAGCCCCAGCATTTT.

The chain combines TRBV19 with TRBJ2-1; D possibly corresponds to TRBD2 (5 bases). The CDR3 runs 15 residues. In germline, CDR1 is LNHDA, CDR2 SQIVND (reference sequence). V lost 2 bases and J 5 bases, leaving 13 bases between the germline ends. Here the CDR3 reads CASSIPYGVNNEQFF. CDR3 DNA sequence: TGTGCCAGTAGTATACCCTACGGGGTCAACAATGAGCAGTTCTTC.

V gene TRBV7-6 combines with J gene TRBJ2-7; D is perhaps TRBD1 (5 bases). The V end lost 3 bases, the J end lost 2 bases, and 11 bases lay between the germline ends. The length of the CDR3 is 14 residues. Looked up from germline, CDR1 is SGHVS and CDR2 is FNYEAQ. CDR3: CASSFGAGTYEQYF. The DNA of the CDR3 is TGTGCCAGCAGCTTTGGGGCAGGGACCTACGAGCAGTACTTC.

The rearrangement joins TRBV21-1 to TRBJ2-3. TRBV21-1 is marked as a pseudogene. CDR3 length equals 16 residues. CDR3 region: CASNKASQDRTDTQYF. The CDR3, as DNA: TGTGCCAGCAACAAAGCGTCGCAGGACCGCACAGATACGCAGTATTTT.

The J gene is TRBJ2-2, the V gene TRBV5-1; maybe TRBD1 (6 bases). Germline-derived CDR1 and CDR2 are SGHRS and YFSETQ. V lost 7 bases to trimming and J lost 0 bases, with 10 bases between them. The CDR3 runs 14 residues. For the CDR3, the DNA is TGCGCCAGCCGACAGGACTCGAACACCGGGGAGCTGTTTTTT. The encoded protein is CASRQDSNTGELFF. Full variable domain (rest looked up from reference TRBV5-1 and TRBJ2-2): KAGVTQTPRYLIKTRGQQVTLSCSPISGHRSVSWYQQTPGQGLQFLFEYFSETQRNKGNFPGRFSGRQFSNSRSEMNVSTLELGDSALYLCASRQDSNTGELFFGEGSRLTVL.

This clone was detected only a few times. The chain employs TRBV28 and TRBJ2-5, with D hard to call. V shed 7 bases and J shed 1 base, with 10 bases lying between them. Germline CDR1 reads MDHEN; CDR2 reads SYDVKM. The CDR3 loop spans 13 amino acids. CDR3 nucleotides: TGTGCCAGCATTAATTCCCCCCAAGAGACCCAGTACTTC. Translating it yields CASINSPQETQYF. Drawing the rest from reference TRBV28 and TRBJ2-5, the complete variable domain is DVKVTQSSRYLVKRTGEKVFLECVQDMDHENMFWYRQDPGLGLRLIYFSYDVKMKEKGDIPEGYSVSREKKERFSLILESASTNQTSMYLCASINSPQETQYFGPGTRLLVL.

The rearrangement uses TRBV27 and TRBJ1-1, with D tentatively TRBD1 (6 bases). The CDR3 is 14 residues long. V was clipped by 8 bases and J by 0 bases, with 13 bases between them. Germline CDR1 reads MNHEY; CDR2 reads SMNVEV (reference sequence). CDR3 nucleotides: TGTGCCAGCGGACAGAGATTCATGAACACTGAAGCTTTCTTT. Translation: CASGQRFMNTEAFF.

The chain carries TRBV9 and TRBJ1-3; no reliable D call. This CDR3 comprises 12 residues. The V and J ends lost 7 bases and 0 bases respectively, with 5 bases between them. Germline V gives CDR1 SGDLS, CDR2 YYNGEE. The CDR3 loop is CASGFSGNTIYF. The DNA of the CDR3 is TGTGCCAGCGGATTCTCTGGAAACACCATATATTTT. Full variable domain (missing parts from reference TRBV9 and TRBJ1-3): DSGVTQTPKHLITATGQRVTLRCSPRSGDLSVYWYQQSLDQGLQFLIQYYNGEERAKGNILERFSAQQFPDLHSELNLSSLELGDSALYFCASGFSGNTIYFGEGSWLTVV.

The J gene is TRBJ2-1, the V gene TRBV24-1; 9 positions agree with TRBD2. Germline V CDR1 and CDR2: KGHDR, SFDVKD. The CDR3 has 16 residues. V lost 4 bases, J lost 3 bases, and 6 bases stayed unmatched. The CDR3 is CATSDNSGGHYNEQFF. As DNA, the CDR3 is TGTGCCACCAGTGACAACAGCGGGGGGCACTACAATGAGCAGTTCTTC.

The gene calls are TRBV9 and TRBJ2-1; 7 bases match TRBD2. CDR3 length: 15 amino acids. J gave up 4 bases and V 1 base, and 5 bases lay outside the gene matches. Per the germline V gene, CDR1 is SGDLS and CDR2 is YYNGEE. The CDR3 region is CASSVTSVIYNEQFF. The DNA for the CDR3 is TGTGCCAGCAGCGTAACTAGCGTTATATACAATGAGCAGTTCTTC.

V usage is TRBV2 and J usage is TRBJ2-7, with unresolved D. V was pared by 3 bases and J by 2 bases, with 17 bases between. The CDR3 extends over 16 amino acids. CDR1 and CDR2 from the germline V gene are SNHLY and FYNNEI. CDR3 sequence (DNA): TGTGCCAGCAGTGATCCCTCTCAAGGCACGACCTACGAGCAGTACTTC. As protein: CASSDPSQGTTYEQYF.

The CDR3 DNA follows: TGTGCCAGCAGCTTAGGGGGCGGGACGGCGCAAGAGACCCAGTACTTC. Its translation: CASSLGGGTAQETQYF. The chain carries TRBV7-6 and TRBJ2-5; weak D call: TRBD2 (6 bases). V lost 1 base and J lost 2, with 14 bases in between. Germline assignment: CDR1 SGHVS and CDR2 FNYEAQ. CDR3 length: 16 residues. Based on the CDR3 plus reference TRBV7-6 and TRBJ2-5, the full variable domain is GAGVSQSPRYKVTKRGQDVALRCDPISGHVSLYWYRQALGQGPEFLTYFNYEAQQDKSGLPNDRFSAERPEGSISTLTIQRTEQRDSAMYRCASSLGGGTAQETQYFGPGTRLLVL.

The chain employs TRBV7-6 and TRBJ1-1; D not resolved. Germline V gives CDR1 SGHVS, CDR2 FNYEAQ. Between the trimmed V and J ends, which lost 1 base and 4 bases, there was a span of 13 bases. This CDR3 contains 15 residues. CDR3 in amino acids: CASSLGGGDITEAFF. The CDR3 DNA sequence: TGTGCCAGCAGCTTAGGGGGAGGCGACATCACTGAAGCTTTCTTT.

The chain uses TRBV19 and TRBJ1-1; 7 nucleotides line up with TRBD1. Germline V CDR1 and CDR2: LNHDA, SQIVND (reference sequence). This CDR3 is 15 amino acids long. V trimming: 9 bases; J trimming: 0 bases; junction bases outside the gene matches: 10. The CDR3: CASLVGGQMNTEAFF. The CDR3 DNA sequence: TGTGCCAGCCTGGTTGGGGGACAGATGAACACTGAAGCTTTCTTT.

The CDR3 sequence: CASRRAAGNTIYF. The CDR3 nucleotides are TGTGCCAGCAGGAGGGCGGCTGGAAACACCATATATTTT. The chain recombines TRBV6-5 with TRBJ1-3; the D is unclear. V gave up 6 bases and J gave up 2 bases, with 8 bases separating them. The CDR3 has 13 residues. Germline-derived CDR1 and CDR2 are MNHEY and SVGAGI.

The CDR3 sequence: CASGGLAGSNEQFF. As DNA, the CDR3 is TGTGCCAGTGGAGGACTAGCGGGTTCGAATGAGCAGTTCTTC. The chain joins TRBV19 to TRBJ2-1; 11 positions match TRBD2. Trimming at V came to 8 bases and at J to 7 bases, leaving 7 bases not matched to a gene. CDR3 length: 14 amino acids. From germline, CDR1 is LNHDA and CDR2 SQIVND (reference sequence).

The rearrangement joins TRBV4-3 to TRBJ2-2, with 11 bases aligning to TRBD2. In germline, CDR1 is LGHNA, CDR2 YSLEER. The junction had 7 bases not matched to a gene; V was cut back by 3 bases and J by 7 bases. CDR3 length equals 16 residues. CDR3 bases: TGCGCCAGCAGCCAGGTAGCGGGAGGGCGAGGCGGGGAGCTGTTTTTT. Translation gives CASSQVAGGRGGELFF.

In DNA, the CDR3 is TGTGCCAGTAGTATTGGGGCCTACGAGCAGTACTTC. It is translated as CASSIGAYEQYF. The chain employs TRBV19 and TRBJ2-7; D gene ambiguous. V lost 3 bases, J lost 2 bases, and 5 bases lay in between. The length of the CDR3 is 12 residues. From germline, CDR1 is LNHDA and CDR2 SQIVND (reference sequence). Based on the CDR3 plus reference TRBV19 and TRBJ2-7, the full variable domain is DGGITQSPKYLFRKEGQNVTLSCEQNLNHDAMYWYRQDPGQGLRLIYYSQIVNDFQKGDIAEGYSVSREKKESFPLTVTSAQKNPTAFYLCASSIGAYEQYFGPGTRLTVT.

The CDR3 loop is CASNLTSQGKQFF. CDR3 coding DNA: TGTGCCAGCAACCTCACTAGTCAGGGCAAGCAGTTCTTC. The rearrangement links TRBV6-4 to TRBJ2-1; D may be TRBD1 or TRBD2 (5 bases each). There are 13 residues in the CDR3. Trimming removed 7 bases from V and 11 bases from J, with 18 bases in between. CDR1 MRHNA and CDR2 SNTAGT come from the germline V gene.

This clone appeared a single time. The CDR3 DNA is TGTGCCAGCAGCAGACAATGGGGCGAGCAGTACTTC. Its translation is CASSRQWGEQYF. The gene calls are TRBV28 and TRBJ2-7, with unresolved D. There are 12 residues in the CDR3. The germline gives CDR1 MDHEN, CDR2 SYDVKM. Trimming left V 6 bases short and J 6 bases short, with 12 bases between.

In nucleotides, the CDR3 is TGTGCCAGCTCGGCGGACAGTAACCCTGAAGCTTTCTTT. This translates into CASSADSNPEAFF. The V call is TRBV18, the J call TRBJ1-1; TRBD1 might be the D (6 bases). The germline gives CDR1 KGHSH, CDR2 LQKENI. The CDR3 covers 13 residues. With 6 bases removed from V and 6 bases from J, the gap between germline ends came to 14 bases.

This chain uses TRBV14 with TRBJ1-6; D gene unclear. CDR1 and CDR2 (germline): SGHDN, FVKESK. Trimming cost V 1 base and J 10 bases, with 17 bases left between them. CDR3 size: 16 residues. CDR3 protein: CASSQVGGSSRSPLHF. The CDR3 nucleotides read TGTGCCAGCAGCCAAGTCGGAGGGTCCTCAAGATCACCCCTCCACTTT. The variable domain in full, with the rest retrieved from reference TRBV14 and TRBJ1-6, is EAGVTQFPSHSVIEKGQTVTLRCDPISGHDNLYWYRRVMGKEIKFLLHFVKESKQDESGMPNNRFLAERTGGTYSTLKVQPAELEDSGVYFCASSQVGGSSRSPLHFGNGTRLTVT.

V is TRBV9 and J is TRBJ1-6, with D maybe TRBD1 (6 bases). CDR1 is SGDLS and CDR2 is YYNGEE in the germline V gene. The CDR3 length is 14 residues. With 4 bases removed from V and 7 bases from J, the gap between germline ends came to 12 bases. The CDR3 DNA is TGTGCCAGCAGCCCCCGACAGGAAAATTCACCCCTCCACTTT. This encodes CASSPRQENSPLHF.

On this clone: The junction departs from germline at one end; a sequencing error may be responsible. The CDR3: CASSQVRATNEKLFF. The CDR3 DNA follows: TGCGCCAGCAGCCAAGTTAGGGCAACGAATGAAAAACTGTTTTTT. The rearrangement links TRBV4-1 to TRBJ1-4; D gene ambiguous. The CDR3 contains 15 residues. CDR1 is MGHRA and CDR2 is YSYEKL in the germline V gene.

CDR3 in DNA: TGCGCCAGCAGCTACCTTTTAGGGACAGATAATTCACCCCTCCACTTT. Translation gives CASSYLLGTDNSPLHF. The V gene is TRBV4-3, the J gene TRBJ1-6, with 7 positions matching TRBD1. The CDR3 has 16 amino acids. Trimming took 5 bases from V and 5 from J; bases not matched to a gene: 9. Germline-derived CDR1 and CDR2 are LGHNA and YSLEER.